A single sample is the source of the 15 T cell receptor beta chains below, sequenced in a study of cytotoxic CD8 clonotypes in ibrutinib-treated CLL. The table came from immunoSEQ multiplex PCR; TCRdb's copy has only in-frame clones and leaves some out. The sample consists of over 150,000 clones, over 60% of them appearing once. The sequences come from PBMCs, collected after 24 months of ibrutinib treatment. The source is a human donor with chronic lymphocytic leukemia.

This clone was counted between two and nine times. The CDR3 reads CASSIAVASNQPQHF. Here the CDR3 DNA reads TGTGCCAGTAGTATAGCTGTGGCCTCCAATCAGCCCCAGCATTTT. The V gene is TRBV19, the J gene TRBJ1-5; D gene uncertain. The CDR3 extends over 15 amino acids. The ends were cut back, 1 base at V and 3 bases at J, with 10 bases in the middle. Germline V gene data show CDR1 as LNHDA and CDR2 as SQIVND (reference sequence).

The CDR3 region has the DNA TGTGCCAGCAGTGAACCCGCACAACAGGGGAACTATGGCTACACCTTC. The encoded protein is CASSEPAQQGNYGYTF. The chain employs TRBV25-1 and TRBJ1-2, with 7 bases fitting TRBD1. Trimming removed 2 bases from V and 2 bases from J; junction bases left unmatched: 8. Germline CDR1 is MGHDK and CDR2 is SYGVNS. The CDR3 is 16 residues long.

Here the CDR3 reads CASRLGGRVNEQFF. DNA of the CDR3: TGTGCCAGCAGGCTCGGCGGGAGAGTGAATGAGCAGTTCTTC. The V gene is TRBV6-1, the J gene TRBJ2-1; 7 bases agree with TRBD2. Germline lookup yields CDR1 MNHNS and CDR2 SASEGT. Trimming removed 6 bases from V and 7 bases from J; junction bases left unmatched: 9. The CDR3 sequence is 14 residues long.

The chain employs TRBV11-3 and TRBJ2-3; unclear D gene. The germline CDR1 and CDR2 sequences are SGHNT and YENEEA. V lost 1 base to trimming and J lost 4 bases, with 6 bases between them. The CDR3 extends over 13 amino acids. CDR3 sequence reads: CASSLGTSDTQYF. CDR3 in DNA: TGTGCCAGCAGCTTAGGGACCTCAGATACGCAGTATTTT.

About this clone itself: This same CDR3 is encoded by further DNA sequences in the sample. V gene TRBV7-9 combines with J gene TRBJ2-1, with 12 nucleotides matching TRBD2. V shed 5 bases, J shed 4 bases, and the junction held 3 bases outside the gene matches. The CDR3 runs to 15 residues. Germline V CDR1 and CDR2: SEHNR, FQNEAQ (reference sequence). The CDR3 coding sequence is TGTGCCAGCAGCCTGGGACTAGCGGGTTACAATGAGCAGTTCTTC. Translated, it gives CASSLGLAGYNEQFF.

The chain carries TRBV28 and TRBJ2-7; D is possibly TRBD1 or TRBD2 (5 bases each). The germline V gene has CDR1 MDHEN and CDR2 SYDVKM. V was pared by 2 bases and J by 6 bases, with 14 bases between. The CDR3 covers 14 residues. In DNA form, the CDR3 reads TGTGCCAGCAGTTTAACGGGACGGGGTTCCGAGCAGTACTTC. This sequence encodes CASSLTGRGSEQYF.

The V and J genes are TRBV6-5 and TRBJ2-6; D ambiguous. Trimming left V 5 bases short and J 2 bases short, with 4 bases between. Germline V gene data show CDR1 as MNHEY and CDR2 as SVGAGI. This CDR3 is built from 13 residues. CDR3 region: CASSLAGANVLTF. The CDR3 nucleotides read TGTGCCAGCAGTCTGGCTGGGGCCAACGTCCTGACTTTC.

V and J are TRBV6-4 and TRBJ2-2, with a weak D call TRBD1 (5 bases). Germline-derived CDR1 and CDR2 are MRHNA and SNTAGT. The CDR3 is made up of 14 amino acids. Trimming shortened V by 8 bases and J by 5 bases, and 15 bases separated the two germline ends. The CDR3 DNA follows: TGTGCCAGCCGAAAAGATCAGGGTACCGGGGAGCTGTTTTTT. Protein product: CASRKDQGTGELFF.

This chain's CDR3 is CASSHGTSSAEQYF. Written as DNA, the CDR3 is TGTGCCAGCAGCCACGGGACTAGTTCCGCCGAGCAGTACTTC. This sequence joins TRBV7-3 and TRBJ2-7; 8 bases map to TRBD2. Germline assignment: CDR1 SGHTA and CDR2 FQGTGA. The ends lost 5 bases at V and 6 bases at J; junction bases unmatched: 9. This CDR3 has 14 amino acids.

The table lists this clone with a count of one. The V call is TRBV27, the J call TRBJ2-2, with D possibly TRBD2 on 5 matching bases. In germline, CDR1 is MNHEY, CDR2 SMNVEV (reference sequence). V lost 2 bases, J lost 6 bases, and 16 bases lay in between. The CDR3 extends over 16 amino acids. CDR3 in DNA: TGTGCCAGCAGTTTAGGTCGAGGGCTGGGGTCCGGGGAGCTGTTTTTT. Its translation is CASSLGRGLGSGELFF.

This clone was detected only a few times. The chain joins TRBV5-5 to TRBJ1-2, with TRBD1 matching over 8 bases. V dropped 5 bases and J dropped 3; count of bases not matched to a gene: 3. The CDR3 extends over 13 amino acids. Germline V gene lookup returns CDR1 SGHKS and CDR2 YYEKEE (reference sequence). This chain's CDR3 is CASRPDRDYGYTF. The CDR3 DNA sequence: TGTGCCAGCAGACCGGACAGGGACTATGGCTACACCTTC. The complete variable domain, with remaining parts taken from reference TRBV5-5 and TRBJ1-2, reads DAGVTQSPTHLIKTRGQQVTLRCSPISGHKSVSWYQQVLGQGPQFIFQYYEKEERGRGNFPDRFSARQFPNYSSELNVNALLLGDSALYLCASRPDRDYGYTFGSGTRLTVV.

This clone was detected once. V and J are TRBV7-2 and TRBJ1-4, with D possibly TRBD1 on 5 matching bases. With 5 bases removed from V and 0 bases from J, the gap between germline ends came to 13 bases. The germline CDR1 and CDR2 sequences are SGHTA and FQGNSA. The CDR3 spans 16 residues. CDR3 amino acids: CASSGGTVATNEKLFF. The CDR3 bases are TGTGCCAGCAGCGGCGGGACGGTTGCAACTAATGAAAAACTGTTTTTT. The whole variable domain, filled in from reference TRBV7-2 and TRBJ1-4, reads GAGVSQSPSNKVTEKGKDVELRCDPISGHTALYWYRQSLGQGLEFLIYFQGNSAPDKSGLPSDRFSAERTGGSVSTLTIQRTQQEDSAVYLCASSGGTVATNEKLFFGSGTQLSVL.

This clone was found a few times. The rearrangement links TRBV15 to TRBJ2-4; 9 nucleotides agree with TRBD1. The CDR3 runs 15 residues. From germline, CDR1 is LNHNV and CDR2 YYDKDF (reference sequence). The V and J ends lost 3 bases and 8 bases, in that order; junction bases with no gene match: 8. In nucleotides, the CDR3 is TGTGCCACCAGCAGCCCGGGACAGGGAGTAGACATTCAGTACTTC. Its protein is CATSSPGQGVDIQYF.

This clone was seen only a few times. The V call is TRBV29-1, the J call TRBJ1-2; no definite D call. Germline values: CDR1 SQVTM, CDR2 ANQGSEA. V was pared by 4 bases and J by 4 bases, with 10 bases between. CDR3 size: 12 residues. In DNA, the CDR3 is TGCAGCGTTGGGGCAGTCGGCTATGGCTACACCTTC. Residues: CSVGAVGYGYTF.

The rearrangement links TRBV7-9 to TRBJ2-7; the D is unclear. The V gene lost 1 base and the J gene lost 8 bases, with 9 bases spanning the gap. Germline CDR1 and CDR2: SEHNR and FQNEAQ (reference sequence). The CDR3 runs 12 residues. The CDR3 spells CASSLDDPKQYF. The CDR3 bases are TGTGCCAGCAGCTTAGACGACCCTAAGCAGTACTTC.